This T cell receptor (beta chain) was sequenced for a study of CD8 T cells in Susac syndrome. With random hexamers, reverse transcription was performed on about 0.5 to 1 ug of RNA. The immunoSEQ assay covered 54 Vbeta and 13 Jbeta segments for CDR3. TCRdb recomputed calls from the immunoSEQ multiplex PCR reads with MiXCR, one row per CDR3 protein. The sample lists hundreds of thousands of distinct CDR3 sequences, 75% to 90% occurring once. This CDR3 has 14 amino acids. Trimming took 3 bases from V and 4 from J, leaving 11 bases between them. Whole-study findings and limits: The authors acknowledged that their TCR sequencing and HLA analysis involved a relatively small number of individuals.

With regard to this clonotype: Its specificity is not known.

Sequencing targeted TCR beta in blood CD8+ and CD4+ T cells. Sequencing input: CD8+ T cells from PBMCs. The clonotype comes from a human donor with multiple sclerosis. V is TRBV12-3 or TRBV12-4 and J is TRBJ2-3, with TRBD2 as a possible D gene (5 bases). CDR3 sequence (DNA): TGTGCCAGCAGTTTTACGGGGTCCGCAGATACGCAGTATTTT. Protein product: CASSFTGSADTQYF.